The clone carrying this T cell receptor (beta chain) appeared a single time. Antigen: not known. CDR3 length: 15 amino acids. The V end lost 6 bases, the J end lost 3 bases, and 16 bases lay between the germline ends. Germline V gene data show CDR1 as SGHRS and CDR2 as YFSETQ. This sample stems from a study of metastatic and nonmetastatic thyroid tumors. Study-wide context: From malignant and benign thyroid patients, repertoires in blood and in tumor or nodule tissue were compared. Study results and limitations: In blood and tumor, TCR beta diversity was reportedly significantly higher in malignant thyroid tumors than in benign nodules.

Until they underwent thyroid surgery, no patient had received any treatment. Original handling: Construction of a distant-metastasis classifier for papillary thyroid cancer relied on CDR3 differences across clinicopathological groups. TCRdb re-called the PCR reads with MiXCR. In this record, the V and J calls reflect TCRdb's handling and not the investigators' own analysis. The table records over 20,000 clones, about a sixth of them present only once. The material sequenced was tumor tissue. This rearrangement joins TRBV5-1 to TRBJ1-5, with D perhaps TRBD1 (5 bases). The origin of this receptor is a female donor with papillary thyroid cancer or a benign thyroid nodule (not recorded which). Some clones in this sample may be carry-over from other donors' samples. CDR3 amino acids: CASILGGENNQPQHF. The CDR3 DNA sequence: TGCGCCAGCATCCTCGGGGGGGAGAACAATCAGCCCCAGCATTTT.